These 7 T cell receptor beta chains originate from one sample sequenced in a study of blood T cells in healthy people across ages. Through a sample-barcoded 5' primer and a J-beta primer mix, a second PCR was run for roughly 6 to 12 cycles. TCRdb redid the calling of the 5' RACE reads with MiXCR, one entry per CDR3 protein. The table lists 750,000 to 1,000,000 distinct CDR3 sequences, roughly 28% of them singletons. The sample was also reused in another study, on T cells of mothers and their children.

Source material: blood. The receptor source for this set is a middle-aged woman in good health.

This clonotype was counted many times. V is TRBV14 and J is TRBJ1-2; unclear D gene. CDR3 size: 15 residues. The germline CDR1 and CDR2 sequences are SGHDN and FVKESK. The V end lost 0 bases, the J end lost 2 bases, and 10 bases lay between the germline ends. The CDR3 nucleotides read TGTGCCAGCAGCCAAGATCAAGTGGTCAACTATGGCTACACCTTC. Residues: CASSQDQVVNYGYTF.

The DNA of the CDR3 is TGTGCCAGCAGCTTATCTAGCGGGGGGTCCCTTGAGCAGTTCTTC. Its protein product is CASSLSSGGSLEQFF. The chain combines TRBV7-3 with TRBJ2-1; 11 positions match TRBD2. Trimming at V came to 2 bases and at J to 9 bases, leaving 6 bases not matched to a gene. CDR1 SGHTA and CDR2 FQGTGA come from the germline V gene. The CDR3 is 15 amino acids.

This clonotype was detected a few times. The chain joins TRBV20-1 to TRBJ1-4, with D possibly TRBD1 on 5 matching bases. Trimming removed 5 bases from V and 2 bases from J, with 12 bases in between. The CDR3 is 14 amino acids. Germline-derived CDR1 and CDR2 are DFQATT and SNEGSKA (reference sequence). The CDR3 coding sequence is TGCAGTGCTGGCCGCCGGGGGACTAATGAAAAACTGTTTTTT. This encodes CSAGRRGTNEKLFF.

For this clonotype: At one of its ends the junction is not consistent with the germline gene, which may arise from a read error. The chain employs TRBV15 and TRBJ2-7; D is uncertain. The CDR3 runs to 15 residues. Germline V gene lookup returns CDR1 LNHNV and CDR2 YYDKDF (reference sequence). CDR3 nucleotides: TGTGCCACCAGCAGAGAATTTGACTCACAAGAGACCCAGTGCTTC. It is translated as CATSREFDSQETQCF.

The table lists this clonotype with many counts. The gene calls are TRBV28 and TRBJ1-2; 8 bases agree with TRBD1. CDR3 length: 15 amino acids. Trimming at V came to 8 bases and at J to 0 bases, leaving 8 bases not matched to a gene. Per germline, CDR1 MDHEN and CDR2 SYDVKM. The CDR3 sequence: CASLLRGQANYGYTF. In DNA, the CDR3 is TGTGCCAGCCTGCTTAGGGGACAGGCTAACTATGGCTACACCTTC.

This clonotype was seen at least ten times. The CDR3 sequence: CASSLFAVGDQYF. The CDR3 DNA reads as TGTGCCAGCAGTTTATTCGCCGTCGGTGACCAGTACTTC. This chain links TRBV12-3 or TRBV12-4 with TRBJ2-5, with D unclear. The CDR3 runs 13 residues. Trimming took 2 bases from V and 10 from J, leaving 14 bases between them.

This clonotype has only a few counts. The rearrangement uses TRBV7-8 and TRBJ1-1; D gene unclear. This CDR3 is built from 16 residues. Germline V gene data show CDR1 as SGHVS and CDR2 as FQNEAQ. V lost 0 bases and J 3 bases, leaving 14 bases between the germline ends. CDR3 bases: TGTGCCAGCAGCTTAGCGCTGGGGAAGGCATACACTGAAGCTTTCTTT. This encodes CASSLALGKAYTEAFF.